The rows below give T cell receptor beta chains drawn from one sample of a study of T-cell memory formation after mild COVID-19. Each CDR3 protein gets one entry after TCRdb re-called the 5' RACE reads with MiXCR. The repertoire holds tens of thousands of distinct CDR3 sequences, with less than 8% as singletons. Source material: PBMCs or a T cell subset sorted from them (not recorded which). The receptors originated from an adult who had mild COVID-19 (a few samples of this study predate the infection). Cell type and time point are not known. The CDR3 runs from the conserved cysteine through the conserved F or W. D genes are given only for firm matches. Only part of the rows carry a size: once, few, many, or a class if the clone is expanded.

J: TRBJ1-2
V: TRBV24-1
size: .
D: .
CDR3: CATSEVAGYGYTF
DNA: TGTGCCACCAGTGAAGTCGCCGGCTATGGCTACACCTTC

J: TRBJ2-1
V: TRBV12-3/TRBV12-4
size: medium-sized
D: .
CDR3: CASSLGGPSVNEQFF
DNA: TGTGCCAGCAGTTTAGGTGGGCCTTCTGTCAATGAGCAGTTCTTC

J: TRBJ2-3
V: TRBV4-2
size: many
D: TRBD1
CDR3: CASSQGTGGKDTQYF
DNA: TGTGCCAGCAGCCAAGGGACAGGGGGCAAAGATACGCAGTATTTT

J: TRBJ1-1
V: TRBV5-5
size: many
D: .
CDR3: CASSLASDTEAFF
DNA: TGTGCCAGCAGCTTGGCATCCGACACTGAAGCTTTCTTT

J: TRBJ1-1
V: TRBV2
size: .
D: TRBD1
CDR3: CASSPQGARNTEAFF
DNA: TGTGCCAGCAGCCCACAGGGGGCTCGGAACACTGAAGCTTTCTTT

J: TRBJ2-3
V: TRBV30
size: .
D: TRBD1
CDR3: CAWNLLMPSTGGIRTDTQYF
DNA: TGTGCCTGGAATCTTTTAATGCCATCGACAGGGGGAATTCGCACAGATACGCAGTATTTT

J: TRBJ1-5
V: TRBV30
size: few
D: .
CDR3: CAWSVWNQPQHF
DNA: TGTGCCTGGAGTGTATGGAATCAGCCCCAGCATTTT

J: TRBJ2-5
V: TRBV12-3/TRBV12-4
size: .
D: TRBD2
CDR3: CASGASGEETQYF
DNA: TGTGCCAGCGGGGCTAGCGGGGAAGAGACCCAGTACTTC

J: TRBJ2-5
V: TRBV5-1
size: many
D: .
CDR3: CASSLVSQSQETQYF
DNA: TGCGCCAGCAGCTTGGTATCCCAGAGCCAAGAGACCCAGTACTTC

J: TRBJ1-4
V: TRBV6-6
size: .
D: TRBD1
CDR3: CASSLTGGNEKLFF
DNA: TGTGCCAGCAGCCTGACAGGGGGAAATGAAAAACTGTTTTTT

J: TRBJ1-4
V: TRBV7-8
size: few
D: .
CDR3: CASSSLGRVATNEKLFF
DNA: TGTGCCAGCAGCTCCCTTGGCCGAGTCGCAACTAATGAAAAACTGTTTTTT

J: TRBJ1-5
V: TRBV5-1
size: few
D: .
CDR3: CASSADMSGGPQHF
DNA: TGCGCCAGCAGCGCTGACATGAGTGGGGGGCCCCAGCATTTT

J: TRBJ1-5
V: TRBV12-3/TRBV12-4
size: many
D: TRBD1
CDR3: CASSPGQGASRTQPQHF
DNA: TGTGCCAGCAGTCCGGGACAGGGGGCTTCAAGGACTCAGCCCCAGCATTTT

J: TRBJ2-3
V: TRBV29-1
size: few
D: .
CDR3: CSVEGLPDTQYF
DNA: TGCAGCGTTGAAGGACTTCCAGATACGCAGTATTTT

J: TRBJ1-5
V: TRBV7-8
size: many
D: .
CDR3: CASSPRPNQPQHF
DNA: TGTGCCAGCAGCCCCCGCCCAAATCAGCCCCAGCATTTT

J: TRBJ1-2
V: TRBV7-2
size: few
D: .
CDR3: CASSLGPGADGYTF
DNA: TGTGCCAGCAGCTTAGGGCCGGGGGCGGATGGCTACACCTTC

J: TRBJ2-3
V: TRBV5-6
size: many
D: .
CDR3: CASSGRRSTDTQYF
DNA: TGTGCCAGCTCGGGGCGAAGGAGCACAGATACGCAGTATTTT

J: TRBJ2-5
V: TRBV4-1
size: many
D: TRBD2
CDR3: CASSQEATSGGQTQYF
DNA: TGCGCCAGCAGCCAAGAAGCGACTAGCGGGGGGCAGACCCAGTACTTC

J: TRBJ2-7
V: TRBV10-3
size: .
D: .
CDR3: CAISETPWEQYF
DNA: TGTGCCATCAGTGAGACTCCTTGGGAGCAGTACTTC

J: TRBJ1-4
V: TRBV5-1
size: many
D: .
CDR3: CASSLDNRPGEKLFF
DNA: TGCGCCAGCAGCTTGGACAACAGGCCGGGGGAAAAACTGTTTTTT

J: TRBJ2-3
V: TRBV7-2
size: many
D: TRBD1
CDR3: CASSSGQGADTQYF
DNA: TGTGCCAGCAGCTCGGGACAGGGGGCCGATACGCAGTATTTT

J: TRBJ2-2
V: TRBV3-1
size: .
D: .
CDR3: CASSPWVQGRSGELFF
DNA: TGTGCCAGCAGCCCGTGGGTGCAGGGGAGGTCCGGGGAGCTGTTTTTT

J: TRBJ2-1
V: TRBV6-1
size: many
D: TRBD2
CDR3: CASNGGGRNEQFF
DNA: TGTGCCAGCAACGGCGGGGGGAGGAATGAGCAGTTCTTC

J: TRBJ2-2
V: TRBV18
size: many
D: .
CDR3: CASSPKIDKNTGELFF
DNA: TGTGCCAGCTCACCTAAAATTGACAAGAACACCGGGGAGCTGTTTTTT

J: TRBJ1-1
V: TRBV2
size: many
D: .
CDR3: CASRRGEAPEAFF
DNA: TGTGCCAGCAGGAGGGGGGAAGCCCCTGAAGCTTTCTTT

J: TRBJ2-7
V: TRBV2
size: many
D: .
CDR3: CASRGDSYEQYF
DNA: TGTGCCAGCAGGGGGGACTCCTACGAGCAGTACTTC

J: TRBJ1-2
V: TRBV5-6
size: .
D: .
CDR3: CASSLVGESYGYTF
DNA: TGTGCCAGCAGCTTGGTTGGGGAATCCTATGGCTACACCTTC